This entry lists 24 T cell receptor beta chains sequenced from one sample in a study of T cell changes during pregnancy in multiple sclerosis. Clones were sequenced by immunoSEQ multiplex PCR, and TCRdb holds only the in-frame ones, with some missing. The data hold about 42,000 clones, with under 90% observed a single time. This sample comprised CD4+ T cells from peripheral blood mononuclear cells, obtained before pregnancy. The origin of the receptors is a female donor with multiple sclerosis, enrolled in a pregnancy study.

This clone has just one count. The V gene is TRBV28, the J gene TRBJ2-7; maybe TRBD1 (5 bases). CDR3 length: 13 residues. The V end was cut by 6 bases, the J end by 3 bases, with 12 bases between. Looked up from germline, CDR1 is MDHEN and CDR2 is SYDVKM. CDR3 DNA: TGTGCCAGCAGGGAGATGACAGTCTACGAGCAGTACTTC. It is translated as CASREMTVYEQYF.

There are a few counts of this clone. CDR3 amino acids: CASGWRSGSADTQYF. The CDR3 bases are TGCGCCAGCGGATGGCGGAGCGGGAGCGCAGATACGCAGTATTTT. The chain is built from TRBV5-1 and TRBJ2-3; 8 positions agree with TRBD2. This CDR3 has 15 residues. The V gene end was trimmed by 7 bases and the J gene end by 4 bases; junction bases not matched to a gene: 11. The germline gives CDR1 SGHRS, CDR2 YFSETQ.

Note on this clone: The junction shows a germline mismatch at one end, possibly a read error. The chain is built from TRBV5-4 and TRBJ2-4; TRBD2 aligns across 8 bases. This CDR3 is built from 12 residues. Germline loops: CDR1 SGHNT, CDR2 YYREEE (reference sequence). Here the CDR3 reads CIAAGEWDIQYF. The CDR3 DNA sequence: TGCATCGCAGCGGGAGAATGGGACATTCAGTACTTC.

This sequence joins TRBV5-1 and TRBJ2-5; 9 nucleotides agree with TRBD2. The J call may be in error: the DNA end matches TRBJ2-7 better. The germline V gene encodes CDR1 SGHRS and CDR2 YFSETQ. CDR3 length: 18 amino acids. The CDR3 here is CASSLTTATGTSNYEQYF. In nucleotides, the CDR3 is TGCGCCAGCAGCTTAACAACAGCAACCGGGACTAGCAACTACGAGCAGTACTTC.

The CDR3 reads CASSAFKSSNQPQHF. In nucleotides, the CDR3 is TGTGCCAGTAGTGCATTTAAGAGTAGCAATCAGCCCCAGCATTTT. The chain couples TRBV19 to TRBJ1-5; D call uncertain. Trimming shortened V by 5 bases and J by 0 bases, and 11 bases separated the two germline ends. Germline CDR1 is LNHDA and CDR2 is SQIVND (reference sequence). The CDR3 spans 15 residues. Using reference TRBV19 and TRBJ1-5 for the parts outside the CDR3, the full variable domain is DGGITQSPKYLFRKEGQNVTLSCEQNLNHDAMYWYRQDPGQGLRLIYYSQIVNDFQKGDIAEGYSVSREKKESFPLTVTSAQKNPTAFYLCASSAFKSSNQPQHFGDGTRLSIL.

To note about this clone: A junction end diverges from the germline sequence, so it may reflect a read error. The chain has TRBV7-2 and TRBJ1-1; 7 nucleotides line up with TRBD1. Per germline, CDR1 SGHTA and CDR2 FQGNSA. The CDR3 loop spans 15 amino acids. CDR3 nucleotides: TGTGCCAGCAACTTACAAAGAGTGGTGGACAGGATACCTTTCTTT. Its translation is CASNLQRVVDRIPFF.

This clone was detected once. The CDR3 DNA follows: TGCGCCAGCTCGCGGGAGGGTTACTACGAGCAGTACTTC. Its protein is CASSREGYYEQYF. V and J are TRBV10-2 and TRBJ2-7, with TRBD2 identical over 9 bases. This CDR3 region has 13 residues. The V and J ends lost 8 bases and 3 bases, in that order; junction bases with no gene match: 5. Germline CDR1 is WSHSY and CDR2 is SAAADI.

This clone was detected only a few times. This chain uses TRBV6-1 with TRBJ1-5; 11 positions agree with TRBD1. Germline lookup yields CDR1 MNHNS and CDR2 SASEGT. The CDR3 has 15 residues. V lost 4 bases to trimming and J lost 7 bases; unmatched junction nucleotides: 6. DNA of the CDR3: TGTGCCAGCAGTGGATGGACAGGGGGCGGCCAGCCCCAGCATTTT. Its protein is CASSGWTGGGQPQHF.

V is TRBV7-2 and J is TRBJ2-5; no reliable D call. The V end was cut by 3 bases, the J end by 2 bases, with 13 bases between. The CDR3 contains 15 residues. From germline, CDR1 is SGHTA and CDR2 FQGNSA. The CDR3 nucleotides read TGTGCCAGCAGCTTTAATGAGGCCGTACAAGAGACCCAGTACTTC. Amino acids: CASSFNEAVQETQYF.

This chain connects TRBV5-1 to TRBJ2-5, with a possible D match to TRBD2 (5 bases). The CDR3 consists of 15 residues. The germline V and J ends were trimmed by 4 bases and 3 bases, with 16 bases remaining between them. The germline CDR1 and CDR2 sequences are SGHRS and YFSETQ. The CDR3 loop reads CASSPGLSWEETQYF. CDR3 in DNA: TGCGCCAGCAGCCCTGGACTGAGCTGGGAAGAGACCCAGTACTTC.

The gene calls are TRBV5-1 and TRBJ2-7; 7 bases fit TRBD2. Germline V gives CDR1 SGHRS, CDR2 YFSETQ. V trimming: 7 bases; J trimming: 5 bases; junction bases outside the gene matches: 9. This CDR3 has 13 amino acids. CDR3 sequence: CASGRERGHEQYF. Here the CDR3 DNA reads TGCGCCAGCGGCCGGGAGCGGGGTCACGAGCAGTACTTC.

This chain connects TRBV5-1 to TRBJ1-2, with D maybe TRBD1 (6 bases). CDR1 and CDR2 (germline): SGHRS, YFSETQ. The ends were cut back, 0 bases at V and 10 bases at J, with 13 bases in the middle. The CDR3 spans 13 residues. The CDR3, as DNA: TGCGCCAGCAGCTTGGGAATCGAGGGGGACTACACCTTC. Translated, it gives CASSLGIEGDYTF.

The chain uses TRBV10-2 and TRBJ2-7; 9 nucleotides agree with TRBD2. V lost 8 bases to trimming and J lost 0 bases; unmatched junction nucleotides: 5. The germline V gene has CDR1 WSHSY and CDR2 SAAADI. This CDR3 comprises 14 residues. The CDR3 region is CASRLAESSYEQYF. CDR3 nucleotide sequence: TGCGCCAGCCGACTAGCGGAGAGCTCCTACGAGCAGTACTTC.

This chain uses TRBV11-2 with TRBJ2-7, with D hard to call. Germline values: CDR1 SGHAT, CDR2 FQNNGV. This CDR3 contains 12 residues. V shed 5 bases and J shed 0 bases, with 5 bases lying between them. The CDR3 region is CASSRSSYEQYF. The CDR3 DNA reads TGTGCCAGCAGCCGTTCCTCCTACGAGCAGTACTTC. Full variable domain (missing parts from reference TRBV11-2 and TRBJ2-7): EAGVAQSPRYKIIEKRQSVAFWCNPISGHATLYWYQQILGQGPKLLIQFQNNGVVDDSQLPKDRFSAERLKGVDSTLKIQPAKLEDSAVYLCASSRSSYEQYFGPGTRLTVT.

The J gene is TRBJ1-2, the V gene TRBV5-5; 7 bases align to TRBD1. The CDR3 has 15 amino acids. Germline V gene sequence: CDR1 SGHKS, CDR2 YYEKEE (reference sequence). The V segment lost 2 bases and the J segment 4 bases; nucleotides outside the gene matches: 8. The DNA of the CDR3 is TGTGCCAGCAGCTTTACGGGACAGCCTATCTATGGCTACACCTTC. Protein sequence: CASSFTGQPIYGYTF.

A few counts support this clone. The genes are TRBV5-6 and TRBJ2-7, with TRBD2 matching 8 bases. CDR1 is SGHDT, CDR2 YYEEEE, per germline. The V gene end was trimmed by 1 base and the J gene end by 5 bases; junction bases not matched to a gene: 5. The CDR3 totals 14 residues. CDR3 residues: CASSLRGGGDEQYF. DNA for the CDR3: TGTGCCAGCAGCTTGCGGGGGGGAGGCGACGAGCAGTACTTC. Full variable domain (outside the CDR3, taken from reference TRBV5-6 and TRBJ2-7): DAGVTQSPTHLIKTRGQQVTLRCSPKSGHDTVSWYQQALGQGPQFIFQYYEEEERQRGNFPDRFSGHQFPNYSSELNVNALLLGDSALYLCASSLRGGGDEQYFGPGTRLTVT.

The chain uses TRBV7-2 and TRBJ2-1; TRBD2 is a possible D gene (5 bases). Germline loops: CDR1 SGHTA, CDR2 FQGNSA. V shed 1 base and J shed 0 bases, with 7 bases lying between them. The CDR3 has 15 residues. CDR3 nucleotides: TGTGCCAGCAGCTTAGTGGGGAGCTCCTACAATGAGCAGTTCTTC. Its translation is CASSLVGSSYNEQFF.

The chain uses TRBV7-2 and TRBJ2-3; no clear D gene. Trimming took off 1 base at V and 2 bases at J, with 7 bases between the two ends. Germline V CDR1 and CDR2: SGHTA, FQGNSA. The length of the CDR3 is 14 residues. CDR3 in amino acids: CASSLDYLTDTQYF. The CDR3 DNA reads as TGTGCCAGCAGCTTAGACTACCTCACAGATACGCAGTATTTT.

The chain links TRBV9 to TRBJ2-1; no definite D call. This CDR3 has 15 amino acids. CDR1 is SGDLS, CDR2 YYNGEE, per germline. V gave up 0 bases and J gave up 3 bases, with 10 bases separating them. The CDR3 here is CASSVGWAGYNEQFF. CDR3 DNA sequence: TGTGCCAGCAGCGTAGGGTGGGCTGGCTACAATGAGCAGTTCTTC. The whole variable domain, remainder taken from reference TRBV9 and TRBJ2-1, is DSGVTQTPKHLITATGQRVTLRCSPRSGDLSVYWYQQSLDQGLQFLIQYYNGEERAKGNILERFSAQQFPDLHSELNLSSLELGDSALYFCASSVGWAGYNEQFFGPGTRLTVL.

V gene TRBV11-2 combines with J gene TRBJ1-1; D not resolved. CDR1 and CDR2 from the germline V gene are SGHAT and FQNNGV. The CDR3 has 14 residues. V was clipped by 6 bases and J by 13 bases, with 24 bases between them. CDR3 protein: CASSLKGTSDWGFF. DNA for the CDR3: TGTGCCAGCAGTTTAAAGGGAACTAGTGACTGGGGTTTCTTT. Full variable domain (missing parts from reference TRBV11-2 and TRBJ1-1): EAGVAQSPRYKIIEKRQSVAFWCNPISGHATLYWYQQILGQGPKLLIQFQNNGVVDDSQLPKDRFSAERLKGVDSTLKIQPAKLEDSAVYLCASSLKGTSDWGFFGQGTRLTVV.

The gene calls are TRBV7-9 and TRBJ2-3, with 13 bases aligning to TRBD2. This CDR3 is built from 16 residues. The trim removed 5 bases at V and 6 bases at J, leaving 8 bases unmatched. CDR1 SEHNR and CDR2 FQNEAQ come from the germline V gene (reference sequence). CDR3 region: CASSATSGGARDTQYF. The CDR3 DNA reads TGTGCCAGCAGCGCAACTAGCGGGGGGGCGCGGGATACGCAGTATTTT.

The V and J genes are TRBV6-7 and TRBJ1-1; tentative D call: TRBD1 (5 bases). TRBV6-7 has ORF status, its function being uncertain. The V and J ends lost 0 bases and 0 bases respectively, with 17 bases between them. This CDR3 region has 18 residues. The CDR3 nucleotides are TGTGCCAGCAGTTACTCCTCCAGGGCGGATGCTTTGAACACTGAAGCTTTCTTT. Its translation is CASSYSSRADALNTEAFF.

The gene calls are TRBV2 and TRBJ1-6; tentatively, D is TRBD1 (6 bases). Between the trimmed V and J ends, which lost 9 bases and 10 bases, there was a span of 19 bases. The V gene's germline CDR1 is SNHLY and CDR2 FYNNEI. CDR3 length equals 14 residues. CDR3: CARHPQGDGSPLHF. CDR3 nucleotides: TGTGCCAGGCATCCACAGGGTGACGGATCACCCCTCCACTTT.

This clone is medium-sized within its sample. Additional DNA sequences in this sample encode the identical CDR3. The V and J genes are TRBV5-1 and TRBJ1-2; D is unresolved. Trimming took off 0 bases at V and 4 bases at J, with 7 bases between the two ends. The CDR3 sequence is 13 residues long. Germline V gives CDR1 SGHRS, CDR2 YFSETQ. In nucleotides, the CDR3 is TGCGCCAGCAGCTTGGGGCCGTCCTATGGCTACACCTTC. This translates into CASSLGPSYGYTF.